A selection of T cell receptor beta chains follows, all from one sample in a study of identical twins. MiXCR, run by TCRdb on the 5' RACE reads, gives a single entry per CDR3 protein. In the table there are around 690,000 distinct CDR3 sequences, approximately 21% of which are singletons. Another study also made use of these data, one on T cells expressing NK-cell markers.

Sequences were obtained from PBMCs. Receptors were obtained from a woman younger than 30 in good health. Each CDR3 is given with its conserved first and last residue. The order of the fields is V gene, J gene, CDR3 protein.

TRBV20-1	TRBJ2-3	CSARPWTRASTDTQYF
TRBV13	TRBJ2-3	CASSPGASGSADTQYF
TRBV12-3/TRBV12-4	TRBJ2-2	CASSPGMNGELFF
TRBV18	TRBJ1-1	CASSLGPLGSTEAFF
TRBV6-1	TRBJ2-3	CASSRTATTDTQYF
TRBV20-1	TRBJ2-3	CSARISTDTQYF
TRBV9	TRBJ2-6	CASSVDPSGLVSGANVLTF
TRBV20-1	TRBJ2-1	CSAQLPHEQFF
TRBV7-9	TRBJ2-7	CASSSSGNEQYF
TRBV5-1	TRBJ2-5	CASSAAQGGETQYF
TRBV6-2/TRBV6-3	TRBJ2-1	CASSLPLRERHNEQFF
TRBV10-3	TRBJ1-3	CAIRSDSGSGNTIYF
TRBV5-4	TRBJ2-3	CASSRWGDTDTQYF
TRBV20-1	TRBJ1-2	CSARGLGASYGYTF
TRBV20-1	TRBJ2-7	CSARLPGPSYEQYF
TRBV20-1	TRBJ2-7	CSARVGTGYEQYF
TRBV12-3/TRBV12-4	TRBJ2-5	CASSPRRYGQETQYF
TRBV6-5	TRBJ2-5	CASSYSLEETQYF
TRBV10-2	TRBJ1-3	CASSFVQGGNTIYF
TRBV2	TRBJ1-2	CASIPGVSGRWGYTF
TRBV29-1	TRBJ1-1	CSVGHRDTEAFF
TRBV30	TRBJ2-3	CAWSLPGTVDTQYF
TRBV12-3/TRBV12-4	TRBJ2-7	CASSMGQSQHYEQYF
TRBV20-1	TRBJ2-7	CSAREGTGGAYEQYF
TRBV3-1	TRBJ2-7	CASSHDRDLPFHEQYF
TRBV6-1	TRBJ2-7	CASSGAGFEQYF
TRBV27	TRBJ2-2	CASTTHTNTGELFF
TRBV27	TRBJ1-2	CASSLSGLPVGYTF
TRBV20-1	TRBJ1-6	CSATGGESSYNSPLHF
TRBV5-5	TRBJ2-3	CASSGGTSASTDTQYF
TRBV7-3	TRBJ2-5	CASSLGSGGLSETQYF
TRBV29-1	TRBJ2-2	CSVVHPNTGELFF
TRBV12-3/TRBV12-4	TRBJ2-1	CASSQSFGAGERNEQFF
TRBV18	TRBJ1-5	CASSPGEEQPQHF
TRBV9	TRBJ1-2	CASSSTAYGYTF
TRBV12-3/TRBV12-4	TRBJ2-7	CASSLNLRSYEQYF
TRBV5-1	TRBJ1-1	CASSFPDRSNTEAFF
TRBV12-5	TRBJ2-7	CASGPGTSSSYEQYF
TRBV10-3	TRBJ1-1	CAIRSGTGGTEAFF
TRBV5-1	TRBJ2-7	CASSLVMDVFRGEQYF
TRBV20-1	TRBJ1-1	CSALRGEGGTEAFF
TRBV27	TRBJ1-2	CASRTRDRGFGGYTF
TRBV7-6	TRBJ2-1	CASTQLGPYNEQFF
TRBV5-5	TRBJ2-1	CASSTGYNEQFF
TRBV7-6	TRBJ2-1	CASSLRNGGVNEQFF
TRBV3-1	TRBJ1-2	CASSRQWGESGYTF
TRBV29-1	TRBJ2-3	CSVEDSTDTQYF
TRBV12-3/TRBV12-4	TRBJ2-5	CATRAVGETQYF
TRBV20-1	TRBJ2-3	CSAKGAEGDTQYF
TRBV12-3/TRBV12-4	TRBJ2-2	CASTPGLAFMNTGELFF
TRBV5-1	TRBJ2-1	CASSLLGTTDNEQFF
TRBV21-1	TRBJ2-5	CASSGRDRGLQETQYF
TRBV19	TRBJ1-3	CASSRDGNGNTIYF
TRBV7-2	TRBJ2-1	CASSIWTDNEQFF
TRBV29-1	TRBJ1-5	CSALGVGNQPQHF